Presented here are 27 T cell receptor beta chains from one specimen sequenced in a study of blood T cell repertoires in COVID-19. Only in-frame clones appear in the TCRdb table, and some are missing; sequencing was by immunoSEQ multiplex PCR. The repertoire holds about 180,000 clones, with 89% as singletons. The sequenced sample was peripheral blood. The receptors stem from a young man who had recovered from COVID-19.

The chain uses TRBV5-6 and TRBJ2-1, with TRBD1 identical over 7 bases. The germline V gene has CDR1 SGHDT and CDR2 YYEEEE. This CDR3 is built from 16 residues. V dropped 2 bases and J dropped 1; count of bases not matched to a gene: 6. The CDR3 nucleotides are TGTGCCAGCAGCTTTGTTCGGACAGGATCCTACAATGAGCAGTTCTTC. Residues: CASSFVRTGSYNEQFF.

This sequence joins TRBV18 and TRBJ1-2, with 8 bases identical to TRBD1. With V trimmed by 3 bases and J by 6 bases, 9 bases remained unmatched. This CDR3 region has 15 residues. Germline V gene lookup returns CDR1 KGHSH and CDR2 LQKENI. DNA of the CDR3: TGTGCCAGCTCACCTTGGGACAGGCAAGGTGATGGCTACACCTTC. Amino acids: CASSPWDRQGDGYTF.

The chain uses TRBV6-2 or TRBV6-3 and TRBJ1-1; D is unclear. CDR1 MNHEY and CDR2 SVGEGT come from the germline V gene. V lost 5 bases, J lost 0 bases, and 16 bases lay in between. The CDR3 sequence is 16 residues long. CDR3 loop: CASSGRWNSMNTEAFF. In DNA form, the CDR3 reads TGTGCCAGCAGTGGCAGGTGGAACTCTATGAACACTGAAGCTTTCTTT.

The chain joins TRBV7-2 to TRBJ2-7, with 8 nucleotides matching TRBD2. CDR1 SGHTA and CDR2 FQGNSA come from the germline V gene. The CDR3 contains 16 residues. The V and J ends lost 0 bases and 1 base, in that order; junction bases with no gene match: 5. The CDR3 DNA sequence: TGTGCCAGCAGCTTAGCGTCGACTAGCGTATCCTACGAGCAGTACTTC. It is translated as CASSLASTSVSYEQYF.

This clone was detected only once. The chain has TRBV5-6 and TRBJ1-1, with D possibly matching TRBD1 (6 bases). The CDR3 loop spans 14 amino acids. The germline V and J ends were trimmed by 1 base and 2 bases, with 9 bases remaining between them. In germline, CDR1 is SGHDT, CDR2 YYEEEE. The CDR3 nucleotides read TGTGCCAGCAGCTTGCAGGGGTTTAACACTGAAGCTTTCTTT. Translated: CASSLQGFNTEAFF.

The V gene is TRBV7-2, the J gene TRBJ2-3; D uncertain. Germline V gives CDR1 SGHTA, CDR2 FQGNSA. This CDR3 has 15 amino acids. V dropped 0 bases and J dropped 1 base, with 8 bases sitting between them. DNA of the CDR3: TGTGCCAGCAGCTTAGCGTCAGGCGGCACAGATACGCAGTATTTT. This codes for CASSLASGGTDTQYF. Full variable domain (missing parts from reference TRBV7-2 and TRBJ2-3): GAGVSQSPSNKVTEKGKDVELRCDPISGHTALYWYRQSLGQGLEFLIYFQGNSAPDKSGLPSDRFSAERTGGSVSTLTIQRTQQEDSAVYLCASSLASGGTDTQYFGPGTRLTVL.

The J gene is TRBJ1-1, the V gene TRBV10-3; D remains unclear. CDR1 and CDR2 from the germline V gene are ENHRY and SYGVKD. The CDR3 covers 15 residues. Trimming shortened V by 2 bases and J by 0 bases, and 10 bases separated the two germline ends. The CDR3 here is CAISEVRYLNTEAFF. The CDR3 bases are TGTGCCATCAGTGAGGTCCGGTATCTGAACACTGAAGCTTTCTTT.

V and J are TRBV11-2 and TRBJ2-1; D is undetermined. V dropped 6 bases and J dropped 7 bases, with 16 bases sitting between them. CDR1 is SGHAT, CDR2 FQNNGV, per germline. This CDR3 comprises 14 residues. The CDR3 loop reads CASSPVWLTNEQFF. DNA for the CDR3: TGTGCCAGCAGTCCTGTCTGGCTCACAAATGAGCAGTTCTTC.

The rearrangement links TRBV30 to TRBJ2-2, with D maybe TRBD1 (5 bases). The CDR3 runs to 14 residues. Trimming left V 0 bases short and J 3 bases short, with 8 bases between. In germline, CDR1 is GTSNPN, CDR2 SVGIG (reference sequence). The CDR3 reads CAWSVSRDTGELFF. CDR3 DNA: TGTGCCTGGAGTGTAAGCAGGGACACCGGGGAGCTGTTTTTT. The entire variable domain, with the rest obtained from reference TRBV30 and TRBJ2-2, is as follows: SQTIHQWPATLVQPVGSPLSLECTVEGTSNPNLYWYRQAAGRGLQLLFYSVGIGQISSEVPQNLSASRPQDRQFILSSKKLLLSDSGFYLCAWSVSRDTGELFFGEGSRLTVL.

The sample holds one count of this clone. This chain connects TRBV19 to TRBJ2-1; no reliable D call. The length of the CDR3 is 13 residues. V was trimmed by 0 bases and J by 6 bases, leaving 6 bases between them. The germline CDR1 and CDR2 sequences are LNHDA and SQIVND (reference sequence). The CDR3 is CASSIERFNEQFF. CDR3 nucleotide sequence: TGTGCCAGTAGTATAGAGCGGTTCAATGAGCAGTTCTTC.

V and J are TRBV7-2 and TRBJ2-7; D ambiguous. The CDR3 extends over 13 amino acids. The germline V and J ends were trimmed by 5 bases and 6 bases, with 14 bases remaining between them. Germline V gene sequence: CDR1 SGHTA, CDR2 FQGNSA. DNA of the CDR3: TGTGCCAGCAGCGCCAGCTTTAGCAGCGAGCAGTACTTC. It is translated as CASSASFSSEQYF.

The rearrangement uses TRBV28 and TRBJ1-1, with a possible D match to TRBD1 (6 bases). Germline CDR1 and CDR2: MDHEN and SYDVKM. The CDR3 loop spans 14 amino acids. The V and J ends lost 1 base and 4 bases respectively, with 10 bases between them. The DNA of the CDR3 is TGTGCCAGCAGTTTATACAGGGCGGGCACTGAAGCTTTCTTT. Its translation is CASSLYRAGTEAFF.

J is TRBJ2-2 and V is TRBV27; maybe TRBD2 (5 bases). The CDR3 totals 14 residues. Deletions cut 3 bases from V and 3 bases from J, with 8 bases between. Germline lookup yields CDR1 MNHEY and CDR2 SMNVEV (reference sequence). The chain's CDR3 is CASSFSGDTGELFF. For the CDR3, the DNA is TGTGCCAGCAGTTTCTCCGGGGACACCGGGGAGCTGTTTTTT.

The chain has TRBV10-2 and TRBJ2-2, with D perhaps TRBD1 (6 bases). This CDR3 has 17 amino acids. V gave up 0 bases and J gave up 6 bases, with 17 bases separating them. Germline CDR1 and CDR2: WSHSY and SAAADI. This chain's CDR3 is CASSESSWDTAPGELFF. The CDR3 coding sequence is TGCGCCAGCAGTGAGTCGAGCTGGGACACAGCACCCGGGGAGCTGTTTTTT.

V is TRBV7-3 and J is TRBJ2-3; the D gene is possibly TRBD2 (6 bases). Germline CDR1 and CDR2: SGHTA and FQGTGA. This CDR3 comprises 15 residues. V lost 1 base and J 0 bases, leaving 8 bases between the germline ends. The CDR3 nucleotides are TGTGCCAGCAGCTTAAAGGGACTTAGCACAGATACGCAGTATTTT. The encoded protein is CASSLKGLSTDTQYF.

The CDR3 here is CASSRNNEQYF. In DNA form, the CDR3 reads TGTGCCAGCAGCCGTAATAACGAGCAGTACTTC. The V gene is TRBV12-3 or TRBV12-4, the J gene TRBJ2-7; D remains ambiguous. Trimming took off 6 bases at V and 5 bases at J, with 8 bases between the two ends. The CDR3 covers 11 residues.

The chain couples TRBV5-4 to TRBJ2-3; the match to TRBD2 covers 9 bases. CDR3 size: 15 residues. The V gene's germline CDR1 is SGHNT and CDR2 YYREEE (reference sequence). After removal of 4 bases from V and 4 bases from J, the junction contained 7 bases not matched to a gene. CDR3 sequence (DNA): TGTGCCAGCAGCCCAGCTAGCGGGAACGCAGATACGCAGTATTTT. Protein sequence: CASSPASGNADTQYF.

The CDR3 spells CASSPHQWTSGGSYNEQFF. Written as DNA, the CDR3 is TGTGCCAGCAGCCCCCATCAGTGGACTAGCGGGGGCTCCTACAATGAGCAGTTCTTC. The genes are TRBV9 and TRBJ2-1; TRBD2 matches at 13 bases. The germline V gene encodes CDR1 SGDLS and CDR2 YYNGEE. The CDR3 spans 19 residues. The trim removed 4 bases at V and 0 bases at J, leaving 10 bases unmatched.

This clone has only a few counts. The rearrangement uses TRBV4-1 and TRBJ1-1; D may be TRBD1 (6 bases). Germline V CDR1 and CDR2: MGHRA, YSYEKL. The CDR3 is 15 residues long. V gave up 3 bases and J gave up 5 bases, with 16 bases separating them. CDR3 sequence reads: CASSHPFAGETEAFF. DNA of the CDR3: TGCGCCAGCAGCCACCCATTTGCAGGGGAGACTGAAGCTTTCTTT.

The V gene is TRBV28, the J gene TRBJ1-2; D ambiguous. Trimming took 3 bases from V and 8 from J, leaving 13 bases between them. The CDR3 is 13 residues long. CDR1 and CDR2 (germline): MDHEN, SYDVKM. The CDR3 protein is CASSLEKPGGYTF. CDR3 nucleotides: TGTGCCAGCAGTTTGGAGAAACCTGGAGGCTACACCTTC.

The chain is built from TRBV20-1 and TRBJ2-2; perhaps TRBD2 as D (6 bases). V dropped 3 bases and J dropped 4 bases, with 12 bases sitting between them. Germline V gene lookup returns CDR1 DFQATT and CDR2 SNEGSKA (reference sequence). The CDR3 has 14 amino acids. The CDR3 reads CSASGGPSTGELFF. In nucleotides, the CDR3 is TGCAGTGCTAGTGGAGGGCCTAGCACCGGGGAGCTGTTTTTT.

The chain links TRBV19 to TRBJ2-7, with TRBD1 identical over 10 bases. The J segment lost 3 bases and the V segment lost 5 bases, leaving 4 bases of the junction unmatched. There are 14 residues in the CDR3. CDR1 LNHDA and CDR2 SQIVND come from the germline V gene (reference sequence). The CDR3: CASSSTGGGYEQYF. The CDR3 DNA follows: TGTGCCAGTAGTTCGACAGGGGGCGGCTACGAGCAGTACTTC.

This clone was seen only a few times. This rearrangement joins TRBV5-4 to TRBJ2-5, with 10 bases fitting TRBD2. Germline CDR1 reads SGHNT; CDR2 reads YYREEE (reference sequence). CDR3 length: 14 amino acids. The ends lost 3 bases at V and 4 bases at J; junction bases unmatched: 3. Here the CDR3 reads CASSSGTSVETQYF. CDR3 in DNA: TGTGCCAGCAGCTCAGGGACTAGCGTAGAGACCCAGTACTTC. The full variable domain, in which reference TRBV5-4 and TRBJ2-5 provide the parts outside the CDR3, is ETGVTQSPTHLIKTRGQQVTLRCSSQSGHNTVSWYQQALGQGPQFIFQYYREEENGRGNFPPRFSGLQFPNYSSELNVNALELDDSALYLCASSSGTSVETQYFGPGTRLLVL.

This chain connects TRBV3-1 (or the pseudogene TRBV3-2) to TRBJ2-1; D is unclear. Trimming shortened V by 1 base and J by 0 bases, and 13 bases separated the two germline ends. Germline V gene lookup returns CDR1 LGHDT and CDR2 YNNKEL (reference sequence). This CDR3 contains 17 residues. CDR3 DNA sequence: TGTGCCAGCAGCCAAGGCGGAGCTCCGCCCTCCTACAATGAGCAGTTCTTC. The encoded protein is CASSQGGAPPSYNEQFF.

This clone was found once. This chain joins TRBV7-2 and TRBJ1-5; D might be TRBD1 (5 bases). Germline CDR1 reads SGHTA; CDR2 reads FQGNSA. The CDR3 extends over 16 amino acids. Between the trimmed V and J ends, which lost 5 bases and 0 bases, there was a span of 14 bases. Here the CDR3 DNA reads TGTGCCAGCAGCACGCACTCCCAGGGTAGCAATCAGCCCCAGCATTTT. It is translated as CASSTHSQGSNQPQHF.

V is TRBV27 and J is TRBJ1-1, with D perhaps matching TRBD1 (5 bases). Germline V gene lookup returns CDR1 MNHEY and CDR2 SMNVEV (reference sequence). The length of the CDR3 is 15 residues. V was clipped by 2 bases and J by 2 bases, with 12 bases between them. For the CDR3, the DNA is TGTGCCAGCAGTTTACCGCCAGGGCGAAACACTGAAGCTTTCTTT. The encoded protein is CASSLPPGRNTEAFF.

In regard to this clone: A read error may account for a junction end that differs from germline. This chain connects TRBV7-7 to TRBJ2-1; TRBD1 matches 12 bases. The CDR3 is made up of 16 amino acids. Germline V gives CDR1 SSHAT, CDR2 FNYEAQ (reference sequence). CDR3 sequence reads: CASSQDPGQGANEQFF. CDR3 DNA sequence: TGTGCTAGCAGCCAAGACCCGGGACAGGGGGCAAATGAGCAGTTCTTC. The full variable domain, its missing parts supplied by reference TRBV7-7 and TRBJ2-1, is GAGVSQSPRYKVTKRGQDVTLRCDPISSHATLYWYQQALGQGPEFLTYFNYEAQPDKSGLPSDRFSAERPEGSISTLTIQRTEQRDSAMYRCASSQDPGQGANEQFFGPGTRLTVL.